This is a list of T cell receptor beta chains from one sample in a study of T cell responses to AZD1222 COVID-19 vaccine. Assay used: immunoSEQ multiplex PCR; TCRdb lists only in-frame clones, some missing. This table has 100,000 to 140,000 clones, about 93% appearing once. The sample was peripheral blood, taken on day 0 of AZD1222 vaccination. The receptors originated from an adult in good health. Both conserved end residues are trimmed from each CDR3. Each record gives: V gene, clone size, J gene, CDR3 protein. Clone size is stated in some rows and not others, as once, few, many or a class when expanded.

>TRBV9|-|TRBJ1-3
ASSVGEGTGNTIY
>TRBV19|-|TRBJ1-3
ASSIMGSLNTIY
>TRBV20-1|-|TRBJ2-7
SASKGFDLFYEQY
>TRBV9|-|TRBJ2-7
ASSALAGAGYEQY
>TRBV3-1/TRBV3-2|once|TRBJ2-7
ASSQVYRMYEQY
>TRBV7-8|-|TRBJ1-6
ASSLAPSRKIHNSPLH
>TRBV4-2|-|TRBJ2-3
ASSRGQGYTDTQY
>TRBV9|-|TRBJ2-3
ASSVGSGGGANTQY
>TRBV29-1|-|TRBJ1-1
SVEEDRGWTEAF
>TRBV6-2/TRBV6-3|-|TRBJ1-5
ASSLAQGGNQPQH
>TRBV15|-|TRBJ2-7
ATSRVNSGEYEQY
>TRBV19|-|TRBJ1-2
ASTQAPGNYGYT
>TRBV18|-|TRBJ2-4
ASSPLSEAKNIQY
>TRBV2|-|TRBJ2-2
ASSLIIGELF
>TRBV21-1|-|TRBJ2-3
ASRAASGVVDTQY
>TRBV5-1|-|TRBJ2-2
ASSLGLLRSTGELF
>TRBV19|-|TRBJ2-7
ASSLAGGYEQY
>TRBV9|-|TRBJ1-2
ASSVSPGTSLYGYT
>TRBV21-1|-|TRBJ2-7
AKRKLSVRHEQY
>TRBV6-1|-|TRBJ1-4
ASSEEGRGEKLF
>TRBV30|-|TRBJ1-6
AWGNHSPLH
>TRBV6-4|-|TRBJ1-2
ASSRDRESYGYT
>TRBV7-2|-|TRBJ1-4
ASSPDRATNEKLF
>TRBV28|-|TRBJ2-3
ASSLRGLASPDTQY
>TRBV9|-|TRBJ1-2
ASSARPGSPYT
>TRBV2|-|TRBJ2-2
ASSGGGTPKAGELF
>TRBV4-1|-|TRBJ2-7
ASSQEPIRPYEQY
>TRBV6-2/TRBV6-3|-|TRBJ2-7
ASSPLAGAVNEQY
>TRBV3-1/TRBV3-2|-|TRBJ1-1
ASSLGLLLPGTGGTEAF
>TRBV6-5|-|TRBJ1-1
ASRGAGTEAF
>TRBV7-2|-|TRBJ1-6
ASSLTGWYNSPLH
>TRBV6-5|-|TRBJ1-2
ASSDSYAGAGYT
>TRBV5-1|-|TRBJ2-3
ASSSRARGTDTQY
>TRBV18|-|TRBJ2-3
ASSFEGFSTDTQY
>TRBV7-6|-|TRBJ2-3
ASSIPRLGTDITDTQY
>TRBV19|-|TRBJ1-5
ASSPPYSNQPQH
>TRBV5-1|-|TRBJ2-7
ASSLGGQDYEQY
>TRBV6-2/TRBV6-3|once|TRBJ2-3
ASSYRLVGTQY
>TRBV5-6|-|TRBJ2-7
ASSSPQGYYEQY
>TRBV5-6|once|TRBJ2-1
ASTPGRIWGEQF
>TRBV7-6|-|TRBJ1-1
ASSLPDRMNTEAF
>TRBV6-5|-|TRBJ1-1
ASSRGLLSNTEAF
>TRBV6-1|-|TRBJ2-4
ASSEWGNIQY
>TRBV29-1|few|TRBJ2-7
SPERPPSSYEQY
>TRBV19|-|TRBJ2-2
ASSIGTGELF
>TRBV7-2|-|TRBJ2-5
ASSTHPSGLAGGRETQY